This TCR beta chain derives from a study of T cell repertoires in cytomegalovirus infection. For the study at large: Public signatures in TCR beta pointed to CMV infection and matching HLA type. Whole-study results and caveats: Dominating the ex vivo response were TCR beta clonotypes that were CMV-specific and HLA-C-restricted. Based on cumulative public TCR beta family frequency, carriers of CMV plus the relevant HLA were identified.

In this sample, this clonotype turned up a few times. Its antigen is still unknown. TCRdb ran MiXCR on the reads and lists one entry per CDR3 protein. The sample includes approximately 120,000 distinct CDR3 sequences, around 30% seen only once; the top ten take roughly three fifths. Trimming took 4 bases from V and 3 from J, leaving 19 bases between them. The CDR3 spans 16 residues. The V gene's germline CDR1 is MNHEY and CDR2 SMNVEV (reference sequence). The TCR was taken from a human donor in good health (CMV status not recorded). Some clones in this sample may be carry-over from other donors' samples. The chain couples TRBV27 to TRBJ2-7; tentatively, D is TRBD1 (6 bases). The material sequenced was CD8+ T cells from cultured PBMCs, taken from culture after CMV antigen stimulation. CDR3 sequence: CASSSARVQGFYEQYF. CDR3 bases: TGTGCCAGCAGTTCCGCCCGGGTGCAGGGGTTCTACGAGCAGTACTTC.